Listed here is a single TCR beta chain. Antigen specificity is unknown. Described treatment: oral pan-JAK inhibitor, 5-10 mg twice daily. CDR3 length: 12 residues. With 6 bases clipped from V and 5 bases from J, the junction kept 3 bases outside the gene matches. Looked up from germline, CDR1 is MNHEY and CDR2 is SMNVEV (reference sequence). The sample comes from a study of CD8+ T cells in alopecia areata. General study points: Resident alphabeta T cells of normal skin are also sequenced in scalp samples. Many expanded lesional clones stayed in scalp and blood while on tofacitinib.

Following RNA extraction, reverse transcription yielded cDNA that acted as the sequencing template. Sequenced by immunoSEQ multiplex PCR; TCRdb stores in-frame clones only, minus some. Seen here are about 88,000 clones, 44% observed once, and the top ten hold 18%. The source is a human donor with alopecia areata. This rearrangement joins TRBV27 to TRBJ2-5, with 7 nucleotides matching TRBD1. The material was CD8+ T cells sorted from blood, obtained at week 24, from a patient treated with tofacitinib. The CDR3 DNA is TGTGCCAGCAGGACAGGGACGGAGACCCAGTACTTC. Translating it yields CASRTGTETQYF.